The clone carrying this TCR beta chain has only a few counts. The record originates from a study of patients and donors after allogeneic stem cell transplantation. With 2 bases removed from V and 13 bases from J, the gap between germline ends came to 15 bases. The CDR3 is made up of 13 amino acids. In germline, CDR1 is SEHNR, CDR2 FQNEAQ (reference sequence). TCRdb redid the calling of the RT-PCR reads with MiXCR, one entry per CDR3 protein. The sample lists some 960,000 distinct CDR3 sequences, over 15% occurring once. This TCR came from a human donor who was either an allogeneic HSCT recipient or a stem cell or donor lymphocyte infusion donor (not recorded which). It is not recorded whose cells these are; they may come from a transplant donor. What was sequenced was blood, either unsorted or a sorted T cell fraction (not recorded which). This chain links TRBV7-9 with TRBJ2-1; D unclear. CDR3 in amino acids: CASSLSGRQLQFF. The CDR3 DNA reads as TGTGCCAGCAGCTTAAGTGGACGCCAATTACAGTTCTTC. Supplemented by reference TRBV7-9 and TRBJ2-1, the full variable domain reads DTGVSQNPRHKITKRGQNVTFRCDPISEHNRLYWYRQTLGQGPEFLTYFQNEAQLEKSRLLSDRFSAERPKGSFSTLEIQRTEQGDSAMYLCASSLSGRQLQFFGPGTRLTVL.